These 30 T cell receptor beta chains were sequenced from one sample in a study of control samples from healthy donors and cancer patients. Method: immunoSEQ multiplex PCR; TCRdb's copy keeps in-frame clones and lacks some. Altogether roughly 180,000 clones are present, more than 90% being singletons, with the ten largest covering 2% to 2.5%. The sequenced material came from blood. The receptors originated from a woman in her thirties or forties in good health.

The V call is TRBV21-1, the J call TRBJ1-1. TRBV21-1 represents a pseudogene. The length of the CDR3 is 15 residues. The CDR3 DNA follows: TGTGCCAGCAGCAAAGACTGCAGGAGGGTCAAACAAGCTTTCTTT. This gives the protein CASSKDCRRVKQAFF.

CDR3 loop: CATGERVSNQPQHF. The CDR3 coding sequence is TGTGCCACCGGGGAGAGGGTGAGCAATCAGCCCCAGCATTTT. The chain joins TRBV6-6 to TRBJ1-5; D ambiguous. The CDR3 covers 14 residues. V lost 10 bases and J lost 1, with 14 bases in between. Germline CDR1 and CDR2: MNHNY and SVGAGI (reference sequence).

The V and J genes are TRBV15 and TRBJ2-7; D is unclear. The CDR3 contains 14 residues. V lost 0 bases and J 0 bases, leaving 6 bases between the germline ends. The germline V gene has CDR1 LNHNV and CDR2 YYDKDF (reference sequence). The CDR3 region is CATSREASSYEQYF. DNA of the CDR3: TGTGCCACCAGCAGAGAAGCCAGCTCCTACGAGCAGTACTTC. The complete variable domain, with remaining parts taken from reference TRBV15 and TRBJ2-7, reads DAMVIQNPRYQVTQFGKPVTLSCSQTLNHNVMYWYQQKSSQAPKLLFHYYDKDFNNEADTPDNFQSRRPNTSFCFLDIRSPGLGDTAMYLCATSREASSYEQYFGPGTRLTVT.

This clone has only one observation. This chain uses TRBV6-5 with TRBJ2-3; TRBD1 might be the D (6 bases). Deletions cut 5 bases from V and 2 bases from J, with 11 bases between. Germline V CDR1 and CDR2: MNHEY, SVGAGI. This CDR3 region has 14 residues. The CDR3 reads CASSLNRDTDTQYF. DNA for the CDR3: TGTGCCAGCAGTCTCAACAGGGACACAGATACGCAGTATTTT.

This rearrangement joins TRBV9 to TRBJ2-3, with D tentatively TRBD1 (6 bases). Germline V gene lookup returns CDR1 SGDLS and CDR2 YYNGEE. The CDR3 runs 17 residues. The germline V and J ends were trimmed by 0 bases and 5 bases, with 19 bases remaining between them. CDR3 sequence (DNA): TGTGCCAGCAGCGTAGGGTGGTTGGGGGCCGGTGAAGATACGCAGTATTTT. Encoded protein: CASSVGWLGAGEDTQYF.

This chain connects TRBV6-1 to TRBJ1-2; 7 nucleotides match TRBD1. The V segment lost 2 bases and the J segment 2 bases; nucleotides outside the gene matches: 11. Germline V CDR1 and CDR2: MNHNS, SASEGT. The CDR3 runs to 17 residues. The CDR3 region is CASSETGVPRENYGYTF. The CDR3 DNA reads as TGTGCCAGCAGTGAAACAGGGGTCCCGAGGGAAAACTATGGCTACACCTTC.

This chain links TRBV6-5 with TRBJ1-1; the D gene is possibly TRBD1 (5 bases). V gave up 3 bases and J gave up 5 bases, with 10 bases separating them. The CDR3 runs to 13 residues. Germline V gene sequence: CDR1 MNHEY, CDR2 SVGAGI. The CDR3 DNA follows: TGTGCCAGCAGTTATTTGAAGGGGACTGAAGCTTTCTTT. As protein: CASSYLKGTEAFF.

The CDR3 sequence: CASSPGGGAGNTIYF. The DNA of the CDR3 is TGTGCCAGCTCACCGGGAGGGGGCGCCGGAAACACCATATATTTT. The rearrangement joins TRBV18 to TRBJ1-3; TRBD1 matches at 7 bases. The CDR3 extends over 15 amino acids. V shed 3 bases and J 4 bases; nucleotides not matched to a gene: 6. The germline gives CDR1 KGHSH, CDR2 LQKENI.

DNA of the CDR3: TGCGCCAGCAGCTTGGCTCAGTTAGGGGTCAACACTGAAGCTTTCTTT. Its protein product is CASSLAQLGVNTEAFF. The chain couples TRBV5-1 to TRBJ1-1; D possibly corresponds to TRBD1 (5 bases). CDR3 length: 16 amino acids. V shed 0 bases and J shed 2 bases, with 14 bases lying between them. The germline gives CDR1 SGHRS, CDR2 YFSETQ. The whole variable domain, filled in from reference TRBV5-1 and TRBJ1-1, reads KAGVTQTPRYLIKTRGQQVTLSCSPISGHRSVSWYQQTPGQGLQFLFEYFSETQRNKGNFPGRFSGRQFSNSRSEMNVSTLELGDSALYLCASSLAQLGVNTEAFFGQGTRLTVV.

In regard to this clone: Additional DNA sequences in this sample encode the identical CDR3. This chain links TRBV6-1 with TRBJ1-1, with TRBD1 identical over 8 bases. Trimming removed 2 bases from V and 4 bases from J; junction bases left unmatched: 3. The CDR3 is made up of 14 amino acids. In germline, CDR1 is MNHNS, CDR2 SASEGT. The CDR3 coding sequence is TGTGCCAGCAGTGAACAGGGGGCGACCACTGAAGCTTTCTTT. It specifies CASSEQGATTEAFF.

The CDR3 DNA reads as TGCGCCAGCGCTCAGGAGATCTCCAAATACAATGAGCAGTTCTTC. It codes for CASAQEISKYNEQFF. This chain connects TRBV5-1 to TRBJ2-1, with D uncertain. The germline V gene encodes CDR1 SGHRS and CDR2 YFSETQ. V lost 7 bases and J lost 4, with 18 bases in between. The CDR3 is made up of 15 amino acids.

V usage is TRBV9 and J usage is TRBJ2-5; 12 positions match TRBD2. The CDR3 length is 16 residues. From germline, CDR1 is SGDLS and CDR2 YYNGEE. V was pared by 3 bases and J by 2 bases, with 5 bases of the junction left unmatched. The CDR3 is CASSGTGTSGQETQYF. In DNA, the CDR3 is TGTGCCAGCAGCGGGACCGGGACTAGCGGGCAAGAGACCCAGTACTTC.

This clone occurred a few times. The chain carries TRBV10-3 and TRBJ1-2; D is undetermined. CDR3 size: 14 residues. The V end was cut by 4 bases, the J end by 8 bases, with 17 bases between. CDR1 and CDR2 (germline): ENHRY, SYGVKD. CDR3 DNA sequence: TGTGCCATCAGTGCTTCTGACCTCGGGCAGGGCTACACCTTC. Its protein product is CAISASDLGQGYTF.

V usage is TRBV7-8 and J usage is TRBJ2-3; tentative D call: TRBD1 (6 bases). This CDR3 has 17 residues. CDR1 is SGHVS and CDR2 is FQNEAQ in the germline V gene. Trimming shortened V by 5 bases and J by 6 bases, and 24 bases separated the two germline ends. The CDR3 sequence is CASSTRSAVPGADTQYF. CDR3 DNA sequence: TGTGCCAGCAGCACTCGTTCGGCCGTCCCAGGGGCGGATACGCAGTATTTT. Complete variable domain (other parts from reference TRBV7-8 and TRBJ2-3): GAGVSQSPRYKVAKRGQDVALRCDPISGHVSLFWYQQALGQGPEFLTYFQNEAQLDKSGLPSDRFFAERPEGSVSTLKIQRTQQEDSAVYLCASSTRSAVPGADTQYFGPGTRLTVL.

The chain carries TRBV2 and TRBJ1-1, with unresolved D. Germline CDR1 SNHLY, CDR2 FYNNEI. This CDR3 is built from 11 residues. Between the trimmed V and J ends, which lost 4 bases and 11 bases, there was a span of 11 bases. The CDR3 DNA reads TGTGCCAGCAGTGTTGCCAGTGGGGCTTTCTTT. Protein: CASSVASGAFF. Using reference TRBV2 and TRBJ1-1 for the parts outside the CDR3, the full variable domain is EPEVTQTPSHQVTQMGQEVILRCVPISNHLYFYWYRQILGQKVEFLVSFYNNEISEKSEIFDDQFSVERPDGSNFTLKIRSTKLEDSAMYFCASSVASGAFFGQGTRLTVV.

The rearrangement links TRBV14 to TRBJ1-2, with unresolved D. CDR1 is SGHDN and CDR2 is FVKESK in the germline V gene. The V gene lost 0 bases and the J gene lost 5 bases, with 13 bases spanning the gap. The length of the CDR3 is 15 residues. CDR3 amino acids: CASSQDASSPYGYTF. The CDR3, as DNA: TGTGCCAGCAGCCAAGATGCTTCCAGCCCGTATGGCTACACCTTC.

In this sample, this clone turned up once. The chain links TRBV5-8 to TRBJ2-1, with 7 positions matching TRBD2. CDR1 SGHTS and CDR2 YDEGEE come from the germline V gene. CDR3 length: 17 amino acids. Unmatched junction bases numbered 17, after V lost 2 bases and J lost 9 bases. In DNA, the CDR3 is TGTGCCAGCAGCTTAGGGTTCGGACTAGTTCAATCCAGTGAGCAGTTCTTC. Protein product: CASSLGFGLVQSSEQFF.

This clone appeared once. The J gene is TRBJ1-4, the V gene TRBV6-5, with a weak D call TRBD1 (6 bases). V lost 6 bases and J lost 6, with 8 bases in between. Germline CDR1 is MNHEY and CDR2 is SVGAGI. CDR3 length: 12 residues. As DNA, the CDR3 is TGTGCCAGCAGCCCAGGGGATGAAAAACTGTTTTTT. This gives the protein CASSPGDEKLFF.

The chain carries TRBV5-1 and TRBJ1-6; D gene ambiguous. This CDR3 is built from 16 residues. Germline assignment: CDR1 SGHRS and CDR2 YFSETQ. V was shortened by 4 bases and J by 0 bases, with 11 bases between the two germline ends. The CDR3 protein is CASSQRSSSYNSPLHF. The CDR3 DNA reads TGCGCCAGCAGCCAACGTAGCAGCTCCTATAATTCACCCCTCCACTTT. Complete variable domain (other parts from reference TRBV5-1 and TRBJ1-6): KAGVTQTPRYLIKTRGQQVTLSCSPISGHRSVSWYQQTPGQGLQFLFEYFSETQRNKGNFPGRFSGRQFSNSRSEMNVSTLELGDSALYLCASSQRSSSYNSPLHFGNGTRLTVT.

This chain links TRBV5-5 with TRBJ2-6; maybe TRBD1 (5 bases). The CDR3 loop spans 16 amino acids. V was pared by 6 bases and J by 0 bases, with 13 bases between. The germline CDR1 and CDR2 sequences are SGHKS and YYEKEE (reference sequence). DNA of the CDR3: TGTGCCAGCAACCGCGGTGACAGCTCTGGGGCCAACGTCCTGACTTTC. This codes for CASNRGDSSGANVLTF. Based on the CDR3 plus reference TRBV5-5 and TRBJ2-6, the full variable domain is DAGVTQSPTHLIKTRGQQVTLRCSPISGHKSVSWYQQVLGQGPQFIFQYYEKEERGRGNFPDRFSARQFPNYSSELNVNALLLGDSALYLCASNRGDSSGANVLTFGAGSRLTVL.

The V call is TRBV6-5, the J call TRBJ2-1, with D unresolved. The CDR3 has 12 amino acids. Germline V gives CDR1 MNHEY, CDR2 SVGAGI. Trimming stripped 4 bases from V and 8 bases from J, with 9 bases between. The CDR3 DNA is TGTGCCAGCAGTTCGACTTCGTATGAGCAGTTCTTC. Encoded protein: CASSSTSYEQFF.

Written as DNA, the CDR3 is TGTGCCAGCAGTTCTCTGGGGACAGGGGGCGATGAGCAGTTCTTC. Translating gives CASSSLGTGGDEQFF. The V gene is TRBV27, the J gene TRBJ2-1; 12 bases match TRBD1. The CDR3 is 15 amino acids. With V trimmed by 4 bases and J by 8 bases, 6 bases remained unmatched. Per germline, CDR1 MNHEY and CDR2 SMNVEV (reference sequence).

The rearrangement joins TRBV2 to TRBJ1-2; D unclear. Germline CDR1 is SNHLY and CDR2 is FYNNEI. There are 13 residues in the CDR3. Trimming removed 8 bases from V and 2 bases from J, with 12 bases in between. Here the CDR3 reads CASLGSRNYGYTF. The CDR3 bases are TGTGCCAGCTTAGGGTCGAGGAACTATGGCTACACCTTC.

The rearrangement links TRBV12-3 or TRBV12-4 to TRBJ1-4, with 7 bases that match TRBD1. The ends lost 6 bases at V and 7 bases at J; junction bases unmatched: 5. This CDR3 contains 13 residues. The CDR3 DNA is TGTGCCAGCAGAAGACAGGGAGTTGAAAAACTGTTTTTT. Protein sequence: CASRRQGVEKLFF.

The chain joins TRBV7-8 to TRBJ1-2; D possibly corresponds to TRBD1 (5 bases). The CDR3 extends over 11 amino acids. Trimming pared 10 bases from V and 7 bases from J, leaving 13 bases between. Germline V gene data show CDR1 as SGHVS and CDR2 as FQNEAQ. The CDR3 spells CAIPGVGGYTF. The CDR3, as DNA: TGTGCCATCCCGGGGGTTGGTGGCTACACCTTC. Variable domain in full (rest from reference TRBV7-8 and TRBJ1-2): GAGVSQSPRYKVAKRGQDVALRCDPISGHVSLFWYQQALGQGPEFLTYFQNEAQLDKSGLPSDRFFAERPEGSVSTLKIQRTQQEDSAVYLCAIPGVGGYTFGSGTRLTVV.

The chain uses TRBV11-3 and TRBJ2-7; 7 bases align to TRBD1. The V and J ends lost 5 bases and 3 bases, in that order; junction bases with no gene match: 10. CDR3 size: 15 residues. Germline V gene sequence: CDR1 SGHNT, CDR2 YENEEA. CDR3 sequence (DNA): TGTGCCAGCAGCCCAGACAGGGCTTCCAACTACGAGCAGTACTTC. Protein sequence: CASSPDRASNYEQYF.

This clone turned up a few times. The chain couples TRBV5-5 to TRBJ2-1; tentatively, D is TRBD1 (5 bases). In germline, CDR1 is SGHKS, CDR2 YYEKEE (reference sequence). The CDR3 is 15 residues long. V was shortened by 1 base and J by 3 bases, with 11 bases between the two germline ends. The CDR3 nucleotides read TGTGCCAGCAGCTTGTTTGCGGACATCTACAATGAGCAGTTCTTC. This gives the protein CASSLFADIYNEQFF.

This clone has a single count. V and J are TRBV4-2 and TRBJ1-5; D is possibly TRBD1 (6 bases). The CDR3 is 16 amino acids. Trimming removed 3 bases from V and 2 bases from J, with 14 bases in between. Germline V gene lookup returns CDR1 LGHNA and CDR2 YNFKEQ. The CDR3 is CASSHNRDTRNQPQHF. The DNA for the CDR3 is TGTGCCAGCAGCCACAACCGGGACACTCGCAATCAGCCCCAGCATTTT.

This rearrangement joins TRBV11-1 to TRBJ2-3; TRBD2 matches 9 bases. CDR3 length equals 15 residues. Trimming at V came to 4 bases and at J to 7 bases, leaving 9 bases not matched to a gene. In germline, CDR1 is SGHAT, CDR2 FQDESV (reference sequence). This CDR3 reads CASSSPGLARHTQYF. Here the CDR3 DNA reads TGTGCCAGCAGCTCCCCTGGACTAGCGAGGCATACGCAGTATTTT.

The rearrangement uses TRBV18 and TRBJ2-7, with 8 bases identical to TRBD1. CDR3 length: 13 amino acids. Per germline, CDR1 KGHSH and CDR2 LQKENI. J was trimmed by 5 bases and V by 8 bases; bases with no gene match: 8. The CDR3 spells CASARTGFDEQYF. CDR3 nucleotide sequence: TGTGCCAGCGCCAGGACAGGGTTCGACGAGCAGTACTTC. The variable domain in full, with the rest retrieved from reference TRBV18 and TRBJ2-7, is NAGVMQNPRHLVRRRGQEARLRCSPMKGHSHVYWYRQLPEEGLKFMVYLQKENIIDESGMPKERFSAEFPKEGPSILRIQQVVRGDSAAYFCASARTGFDEQYFGPGTRLTVT.